The 23 T cell receptor beta chains below all came from one sample that was sequenced in a study of cytotoxic CD8 clonotypes in ibrutinib-treated CLL. The table came from immunoSEQ multiplex PCR; TCRdb's copy has only in-frame clones and leaves some out. The data show approximately 84,000 clones, with 86% seen just once and around 5.4% held by the top ten. This material consisted of PBMCs, taken before ibrutinib treatment. The origin of the receptors is a human donor with chronic lymphocytic leukemia.

This clone came up once. This chain uses TRBV6-6 with TRBJ2-5; 8 positions agree with TRBD1. The CDR3 is made up of 15 amino acids. Germline CDR1 is MNHNY and CDR2 is SVGAGI (reference sequence). The ends lost 6 bases at V and 5 bases at J; junction bases unmatched: 11. The CDR3 DNA sequence: TGTGCCAGCAGGGACCAGGGGGCTACAGGGGAGACCCAGTACTTC. Amino acid sequence: CASRDQGATGETQYF.

The table lists this clone with a count of one. The chain combines TRBV30 with TRBJ2-7; perhaps D is TRBD1 or TRBD2 (5 bases each). CDR1 and CDR2 from the germline V gene are GTSNPN and SVGIG (reference sequence). The CDR3 has 12 amino acids. Trimming took 3 bases from V and 6 from J, leaving 12 bases between them. The DNA for the CDR3 is TGTGCCTGGAGGAAGGGACCCGCCGAGCAGTACTTC. Protein product: CAWRKGPAEQYF.

This clone has just one count. This chain joins TRBV5-6 and TRBJ1-2, with a possible D match to TRBD1 (5 bases). The length of the CDR3 is 15 residues. Per germline, CDR1 SGHDT and CDR2 YYEEEE. Deletions cut 0 bases from V and 4 bases from J, with 13 bases between. The DNA for the CDR3 is TGTGCCAGCAGCTTGGTTCCAGGGCCGAGCTATGGCTACACCTTC. This translates into CASSLVPGPSYGYTF.

The chain links TRBV20-1 to TRBJ2-7; D ambiguous. Per germline, CDR1 DFQATT and CDR2 SNEGSKA (reference sequence). V was cut by 5 bases and J by 6 bases, with 11 bases left in between. The length of the CDR3 is 11 residues. The CDR3 region has the DNA TGCAGTGCTTCGCTTAAGGGCGAGCAGTACTTC. Translating it yields CSASLKGEQYF.

V and J are TRBV10-1 and TRBJ1-5, with 7 bases that match TRBD1. Per germline, CDR1 WNHNN and CDR2 SYGVQD (reference sequence). With 9 bases clipped from V and 3 bases from J, the junction kept 11 bases outside the gene matches. The length of the CDR3 is 15 residues. The CDR3 spells CASRPPGGSNQPQHF. CDR3 in DNA: TGCGCCAGTCGGCCCCCAGGGGGATCCAATCAGCCCCAGCATTTT.

This clone appeared a few times. The genes are TRBV9 and TRBJ2-1, with D tentatively TRBD2 (6 bases). Per the germline V gene, CDR1 is SGDLS and CDR2 is YYNGEE. The CDR3 contains 17 residues. V lost 3 bases and J lost 3, with 19 bases in between. The CDR3 is CASSGSDASGHYNEQFF. The CDR3 bases are TGTGCCAGCAGCGGATCCGATGCCAGCGGGCACTACAATGAGCAGTTCTTC.

The chain recombines TRBV9 with TRBJ2-1; possible D gene TRBD1, 6 bases. Trimming took off 3 bases at V and 2 bases at J, with 15 bases between the two ends. CDR3 length equals 16 residues. Germline V CDR1 and CDR2: SGDLS, YYNGEE. The CDR3 DNA sequence: TGTGCCAGCAGCGATGTCACTTGGGGGCCCTACAATGAGCAGTTCTTC. This codes for CASSDVTWGPYNEQFF. The full variable domain, with the rest looked up from reference TRBV9 and TRBJ2-1, is DSGVTQTPKHLITATGQRVTLRCSPRSGDLSVYWYQQSLDQGLQFLIQYYNGEERAKGNILERFSAQQFPDLHSELNLSSLELGDSALYFCASSDVTWGPYNEQFFGPGTRLTVL.

This clone appeared a single time. The CDR3 sequence: CATSGQTNYNEQFF. CDR3 nucleotide sequence: TGTGCCACCAGCGGACAGACTAACTACAATGAGCAGTTCTTC. The rearrangement links TRBV15 to TRBJ2-1; D is possibly TRBD1 (6 bases). V was shortened by 5 bases and J by 3 bases, with 11 bases between the two germline ends. CDR1 and CDR2 from the germline V gene are LNHNV and YYDKDF (reference sequence). The CDR3 length is 14 residues. The entire variable domain, with the rest obtained from reference TRBV15 and TRBJ2-1, is as follows: DAMVIQNPRYQVTQFGKPVTLSCSQTLNHNVMYWYQQKSSQAPKLLFHYYDKDFNNEADTPDNFQSRRPNTSFCFLDIRSPGLGDTAMYLCATSGQTNYNEQFFGPGTRLTVL.

This rearrangement joins TRBV6-1 to TRBJ1-5; D possibly corresponds to TRBD1 (5 bases). V lost 4 bases and J 0 bases, leaving 13 bases between the germline ends. The CDR3 covers 16 residues. CDR1 MNHNS and CDR2 SASEGT come from the germline V gene. The CDR3 region is CASSGGTAYSNQPQHF. The CDR3 DNA reads TGTGCCAGCAGTGGTGGGACCGCTTATAGCAATCAGCCCCAGCATTTT.

This chain joins TRBV19 and TRBJ1-2; tentatively, D is TRBD1 (6 bases). Germline lookup yields CDR1 LNHDA and CDR2 SQIVND (reference sequence). The CDR3 spans 15 residues. Trimming removed 6 bases from V and 8 bases from J, with 22 bases in between. The CDR3, as DNA: TGTGCCAGTAGCGAGGGACATGTAAAACTGCAAGGCTACACCTTC. Translated: CASSEGHVKLQGYTF.

This clone was seen more than once but under ten times. The chain has TRBV6-5 and TRBJ1-1, with D possibly TRBD1 on 5 matching bases. CDR1 and CDR2 from the germline V gene are MNHEY and SVGAGI. The V gene lost 4 bases and the J gene lost 5 bases, with 14 bases spanning the gap. This CDR3 has 14 amino acids. CDR3 coding DNA: TGTGCCAGCAGTTTTGCGGGGGGGTCGACTGAAGCTTTCTTT. This encodes CASSFAGGSTEAFF.

The chain uses TRBV9 and TRBJ2-3, with TRBD1 identical over 7 bases. CDR1 is SGDLS, CDR2 YYNGEE, per germline. The CDR3 spans 14 residues. The V gene end was trimmed by 6 bases and the J gene end by 4 bases; junction bases not matched to a gene: 8. CDR3 nucleotide sequence: TGTGCCAGCACCCGACAGGGAACCGCAGATACGCAGTATTTT. Translation gives CASTRQGTADTQYF.

J is TRBJ2-5 and V is TRBV7-9; D perhaps matches TRBD1 (5 bases). Per the germline V gene, CDR1 is SEHNR and CDR2 is FQNEAQ (reference sequence). This CDR3 is 15 amino acids long. V lost 2 bases and J lost 5, with 15 bases in between. In DNA form, the CDR3 reads TGTGCCAGCAGCTTAAGTACTCAGGGTCGGGAGACCCAGTACTTC. Its protein product is CASSLSTQGRETQYF.

The chain employs TRBV19 and TRBJ2-7, with 8 bases matching TRBD1. This CDR3 is built from 14 residues. Germline CDR1 reads LNHDA; CDR2 reads SQIVND (reference sequence). V gave up 10 bases and J gave up 3 bases; unmatched junction bases: 11. The CDR3 loop reads CATKRQGLVYEQYF. The CDR3 DNA is TGTGCCACTAAAAGACAGGGGCTCGTCTACGAGCAGTACTTC.

The chain links TRBV2 to TRBJ1-2; D gene ambiguous. Trimming pared 4 bases from V and 5 bases from J, leaving 11 bases between. The CDR3 is 13 amino acids. CDR1 SNHLY and CDR2 FYNNEI come from the germline V gene. The CDR3 region is CASSASPNYGYTF. CDR3 DNA: TGTGCCAGCAGTGCAAGTCCCAATTATGGCTACACCTTC. The entire variable domain, with the rest obtained from reference TRBV2 and TRBJ1-2, is as follows: EPEVTQTPSHQVTQMGQEVILRCVPISNHLYFYWYRQILGQKVEFLVSFYNNEISEKSEIFDDQFSVERPDGSNFTLKIRSTKLEDSAMYFCASSASPNYGYTFGSGTRLTVV.

This clone was recorded a few times. This chain links TRBV4-2 with TRBJ2-3; maybe TRBD2 (5 bases). This CDR3 is built from 15 residues. CDR1 is LGHNA and CDR2 is YNFKEQ in the germline V gene. V gave up 0 bases and J gave up 2 bases, with 9 bases separating them. CDR3 in amino acids: CASSQEKRTTDTQYF. CDR3 nucleotide sequence: TGTGCCAGCAGCCAAGAAAAGCGGACCACAGATACGCAGTATTTT.

This clone was detected only a few times. This rearrangement joins TRBV4-1 to TRBJ1-1; a possible D gene is TRBD1 (6 bases). CDR1 is MGHRA, CDR2 YSYEKL, per germline. Trimming left V 0 bases short and J 0 bases short, with 8 bases between. This CDR3 has 15 amino acids. DNA of the CDR3: TGCGCCAGCAGCCAAGACAGGGGAATGAACACTGAAGCTTTCTTT. This sequence encodes CASSQDRGMNTEAFF.

The chain links TRBV19 to TRBJ1-5, with TRBD1 as a possible D gene (6 bases). Trimming stripped 7 bases from V and 5 bases from J, with 12 bases between. From germline, CDR1 is LNHDA and CDR2 SQIVND (reference sequence). This CDR3 has 13 amino acids. The CDR3 DNA sequence: TGTGCCAGTACCAAATACAGGGATCAGCCCCAGCATTTT. Its translation: CASTKYRDQPQHF.

This chain connects TRBV29-1 to TRBJ2-7; D is perhaps TRBD1 (6 bases). With 7 bases removed from V and 0 bases from J, the gap between germline ends came to 13 bases. This CDR3 is built from 13 residues. Germline CDR1 SQVTM, CDR2 ANQGSEA. The DNA for the CDR3 is TGCAGCGGTACAGGGCCTAACTCCTACGAGCAGTACTTC. This codes for CSGTGPNSYEQYF.

The chain carries TRBV6-6 and TRBJ2-2; D might be TRBD1 (6 bases). V dropped 4 bases and J dropped 2 bases, with 14 bases sitting between them. The CDR3 runs to 16 residues. CDR1 and CDR2 from the germline V gene are MNHNY and SVGAGI (reference sequence). This CDR3 is CASSFTRTANTGELFF. The CDR3 DNA reads TGTGCCAGCAGTTTCACTAGGACAGCCAACACCGGGGAGCTGTTTTTT.

The chain carries TRBV7-9 and TRBJ1-2; D unresolved. The germline V and J ends were trimmed by 1 base and 5 bases, with 8 bases remaining between them. The CDR3 extends over 13 amino acids. Germline V gene lookup returns CDR1 SEHNR and CDR2 FQNEAQ (reference sequence). The CDR3 sequence: CASSLGGSYGYTF. CDR3 coding DNA: TGTGCCAGCAGCTTAGGGGGATCTTATGGCTACACCTTC. Complete variable domain (other parts from reference TRBV7-9 and TRBJ1-2): DTGVSQNPRHKITKRGQNVTFRCDPISEHNRLYWYRQTLGQGPEFLTYFQNEAQLEKSRLLSDRFSAERPKGSFSTLEIQRTEQGDSAMYLCASSLGGSYGYTFGSGTRLTVV.

The chain carries TRBV29-1 and TRBJ2-3; 10 nucleotides agree with TRBD1. The CDR3 totals 15 residues. J was trimmed by 0 bases and V by 6 bases; bases with no gene match: 6. Germline CDR1 and CDR2: SQVTM and ANQGSEA. The CDR3 nucleotides read TGCAGCGTAGGTGCGGGACAGGGGAGCACAGATACGCAGTATTTT. It yields the protein CSVGAGQGSTDTQYF.

The rearrangement links TRBV30 to TRBJ1-1, with TRBD1 as a possible D gene (5 bases). CDR1 and CDR2 (germline): GTSNPN, SVGIG (reference sequence). V lost 2 bases and J 2 bases, leaving 9 bases between the germline ends. The CDR3 spans 13 residues. CDR3 sequence reads: CAWSSGANTEAFF. The CDR3 nucleotides read TGTGCCTGGAGTAGTGGGGCTAACACTGAAGCTTTCTTT.